This note documents a single T cell receptor (beta chain) sequence. Its antigen specificity is not known. No base quality information exists; no much larger clone differs at one position. This record belongs to a study of Ad26.COV2.S vaccination and SARS-CoV-2 variants (dated by TCRdb to the early 2020s). At the level of the whole study: Donors in the vaccine arm were drawn from COV1001, a multicentre, randomized, double-blind, placebo-controlled phase I-IIa trial testing Ad26.COV2.S in healthy adults. Investigators remained blinded to trial group allocation during experiments and outcome assessment. Sequencing of the TCRbeta repertoire served to evaluate the specificity and breadth of SARS-CoV-2-reactive T cell receptors following Ad26.COV2.S vaccination. The TCR-sequenced set comprised approximately 30 samples: approximately 19 Ad26.COV2.S vaccine recipients, 5 placebo recipients and 8 SARS-CoV-2 convalescent individuals. Ad26.COV2.S was given intramuscularly at 5x10^10 or 1x10^11 viral particles, as a single shot or as two shots 56 days apart. Trial participants were randomized into five groups of five, in which low-dose or high-dose Ad26.COV2.S was given once or twice, or placebo was given on both occasions. Results the study describes overall, beyond this receptor: It was noted by the authors that total T cell responses may have been underestimated by the TCR breadth and depth analyses. Substantial breadth of spike-specific CD8+ and CD4+ T cell responses was reported after vaccination. The study was not powered to compare responses between vaccine doses or regimens. Non-spike TCR breadth was comparable between vaccine and placebo recipients, consistent with the vaccine containing only spike. Higher spike-specific TCR breadth was observed in Ad26.COV2.S recipients than in placebo recipients (P = 0.0014).

TCRbeta CDR3 regions were sequenced with the immunoSEQ Assay. After extraction, genomic DNA underwent amplification by bias-controlled multiplex PCR, followed by high-throughput sequencing. For the original study's pipeline: To quantify the absolute abundance of every unique TCRbeta CDR3 region, sequences were collapsed and filtered. T cell fraction was estimated by normalizing TCRbeta template counts to usable DNA, with usable DNA measured through amplification of reference genes found in all nucleated cells. Repertoire TCRs were annotated as SARS-CoV-2-specific by exact matching of V gene, CDR3 amino acid sequence and J gene to a known reactive TCR set. The reference SARS-CoV-2 TCR set was derived from MIRA and filtered for enrichment in COVID-19-positive ImmuneCODE repertoires, a step that removed public or cross-reactive TCRs. Drawing on the MIRA antigens, annotated TCRs were analysed further at the level of specific ORF or position within ORF. Breadth was defined as annotated unique rearrangements over total unique productive rearrangements; depth was the summed frequency of those rearrangements. TCR breadth was compared between groups using two-sided Wilcoxon rank-sum tests. TCRdb stores this immuneACCESS table with in-frame sequences only. Part of the clones is absent; in the studies checked, under half of the shortfall reflects unresolved V genes, and no reason is known for the rest. The V and J calls and clone size are taken from that table; D and trimming were inferred from the DNA. For this sample there are a few hundred thousand clones; 92% appear just once. Together, the top ten hold around 1.7% of the sample.

The treatment or condition tag for this specimen amounts to: 15 to 20 received Ad26.COV2.S at low or high dose, single or two shots; about 5 received placebo; per-sample allocation not given. Repertoires of vaccine and placebo recipients were sequenced from samples collected on day 63 after the first injection. In Cohort 1b, 25 to 30 adults aged 18-55 years were enrolled at a single site in Boston, USA, between 29 July and 7 August 2020. Ad26.COV2.S consisted of a replication-incompetent adenovirus type 26 vector by which a prefusion-stabilized SARS-CoV-2 spike protein from the original Wuhan strain was expressed. The CDR3 measures 16 amino acids from cysteine to phenylalanine. Only the CDR3 region is kept as DNA, spanning 48 bases read in frame from base 1. V loses 0 bases of germline sequence and J loses 2 bases, and the interval between the two ends is 11 bases. CDR1 and CDR2 were assigned from the germline V gene (reference sequence) as LGHDT and YNNKEL.

This TCR was sampled from a person aged 18-60 years who received the Ad26.COV2.S COVID-19 vaccine or a placebo. This specimen was peripheral blood, taken in a trial of Ad26.COV2.S vaccine versus placebo. The chain employs TRBV3-1 (or the pseudogene TRBV3-2) and TRBJ2-1, and the D gene may be TRBD2, 6 bases matching. The CDR3 is CASSQEGGPTYNEQFF. DNA sequence: TGTGCCAGCAGCCAAGAGGGGGGACCCACCTACAATGAGCAGTTCTTC.